This TCR beta chain was sequenced for a study of cytomegalovirus exposure and HLA in healthy donors (TCRdb year 2017). As for the study more broadly: In an earlier analysis of several hundred of the donors, about 260 Gb of sequence data and 117 million unique TCR beta sequences from about 179 million T cells were reported. An early release that covered some 630 HLA-typed donors contained approximately 300 gigabases of sequencing data and tens of millions of unique TCR sequences. Of the roughly 430 genotyped donors, 65% to 90% fell in the genetic ancestry cluster associated with self-reported Caucasian donors. The study aimed to test whether cataloging public T cell receptors could reveal signatures of past pathogen exposure. Using immunosequencing, the study profiled T cell repertoires from about 650 subjects and related those repertoires to cytomegalovirus serostatus. Along with the approximately 700-subject first cohort, a separate validation cohort of 120 different subjects was used. High-throughput TCR immunosequencing, statistical association of individual TCRs with disease status, and machine learning were combined to predict cytomegalovirus infection status. To study patterns of TCR occurrence, a later analysis re-analyzed previously published TCR beta repertoires from 500 to 850 donors and added high-resolution HLA genotyping. Rather than drawing on any new phenotypic data, the later analysis identified candidate immune exposures from TCR beta sequences and the way those sequences occurred across donors. An earlier analysis of approximately 500 of the donors applied high-throughput TCR beta sequencing to assess whether each TCR beta V gene segment acted as functional or pseudogenic. Donor age, sex, ethnicity and CMV serostatus were compiled together with the repertoire data. Genome-wide SNP genotypes for about 65% of the roughly 670 donors were used in a later genetic analysis, which treated that subset as a discovery cohort. Every discovery cohort repertoire had been produced on one sequencing platform. HLA typing included class I and class II loci at four-digit resolution. Typing coverage differed by locus: A, B, C, DRB1 and DQB1 were typed in about 620-640 donors, DQA1 in about 550, DPA1 in around 610, and DPB1 in 450 to 490. Because of strong linkage in the cohort, 5 or 6 DR-DQ haplotypes were treated as single units for association and clustering. Among over 350 genotyped donors of the cohort, an average of roughly 240,000 unique TCR beta nucleotide sequences were sequenced per donor, about a sixth of them non-productive. Broader findings and caveats from the paper: In a later analysis, around 15,000 TCR beta sequences were associated with specific HLA alleles at a false discovery rate of 0.05. In a later analysis, several top co-occurrence clusters were reported to appear linked to parvovirus B19, influenza, CMV and Epstein-Barr virus. In this cohort, only TCR beta chains were sequenced, and detectable features were limited by the absence of alpha or paired-chain data. In both the original and validation cohorts, the classifier was reported to diagnose cytomegalovirus status with high specificity and sensitivity. Across donors, most TCR sequences were observed very rarely, whereas some public TCRs were present in many individuals. Roughly uniform sequencing depth across donors was assumed in presence/absence analyses, although this assumption may not hold. An association between a missense DCLRE1C variant and V-gene and J-gene trimming of TCR beta chains was found in a later genetic analysis and replicated in an independent cohort. Strong co-occurrence of HLA alleles, especially DR and DQ, made assigning TCR associations to individual alleles difficult. In the study, some 180 TCR beta chains were listed as associated with cytomegalovirus. Some IMGT-functional V segments, including TRBV6-2 and TRBV6-3, could not be told apart with the 87-base-pair reads, so those segments were excluded. According to a later analysis, most CMV-associated TCR beta chains appeared to be HLA-restricted, and the HLA associations seemed to be driven largely by CMV exposure. The sequencing pipeline was judged likely to have produced a cluster of highly shared sequence variants as a technical artifact. Compared with equally common non-associated chains, HLA-associated TCR beta chains in a later analysis were more clonally expanded and had lower generation probabilities. In vitro tests confirmed that a few of the cytomegalovirus-associated TCR beta chains recognize cytomegalovirus antigens. The only immune exposure information available for the cohort was CMV serostatus. A further reported finding was that TCR beta sequences accurately predicted the HLA-A and HLA-B alleles for most subjects in the first cohort. The authors suggested that the approach could potentially be extended to other disease states and immunological phenotypes. In a later genetic analysis, fewer N-insertions in productive TCRs were reported among donors in an Asian-associated ancestry cluster than the approximately 670-donor mean. HLA typing was unavailable for some donors at each locus, so association tests used only the typed subset. Over 15 rarely observed V segments, including chromosome 9 orphons, were excluded from the earlier analysis of some 590 of the donors because counts were too low. In an earlier analysis of 587 of the donors, most TCR beta V segments were observed in productive rearrangements about 87% or about 30% of the time, broadly matching IMGT annotations. Correlated functional status among segregating V segments might be attributable to linkage disequilibrium, but an unknown experimental factor could not be ruled out. According to a later analysis, TCR association rates differed among HLA loci, with DRB1 alleles showing the most associated TCRs and HLA-C alleles showing the fewest.

Details on this clone: What this receptor recognizes is not known. Per-nucleotide qualities are absent, and no much larger clonotype sits a single base away.

The library was generated by the immunoSEQ multiplex PCR assay. For the multiplex PCR, a mixture combining 60 forward primers for TCR Vbeta segments and 13 reverse primers for TCR Jbeta segments was used. Amplification of the CDR3 region of rearranged TCR beta genes was performed with a multiplex PCR assay on genomic DNA. On the Illumina HiSeq System, the amplified TCR beta libraries were sequenced as 87-base-pair reads. As for the original processing: A later analysis counted 65 million to 90 million unique TCR beta chains across the 666 repertoires, and approximately 11 million of these chains were shared by at least two donors. Raw reads were error-corrected and collapsed into unique sequences by a nearest-neighbor algorithm in which closely related sequences were merged to remove PCR and sequencing errors. V, D and J gene segments were assigned by aligning CDR3 sequences to IMGT reference sequences. Each retained sequence needed at least a six-nucleotide match to both a V gene segment and a J gene segment. Rearrangements were called productive when the CDR3 lacked stop codons and stayed in frame with V and J; all others were non-productive. CDR3 was defined by IMGT convention, running from the second conserved V-encoded cysteine to the conserved J-encoded phenylalanine. The earlier analysis of 550 to 650 of the donors excluded any sequence lacking an unambiguous match to a single V gene segment. An earlier analysis of roughly 590 of the donors called V segments functional above 56.7% productive rearrangements and segregating when the between-donor standard deviation exceeded 5%. To diagnose cytomegalovirus status from the catalog of TCR beta chain sequences, a statistical classification framework was built. In a later analysis, V and J genes were assigned by comparing TCR nucleotide sequences against IMGT/GENE-DB human TR gene sequences. Using the TCRdist pipeline, a later analysis assigned CDR3 sequences along with most-parsimonious VDJ recombination scenarios. A later analysis defined each TCR beta chain by its CDR3 amino acid sequence plus V-gene family, and excluded reads lacking a unique V-gene family. A later analysis removed 500 to 650 highly shared, low-generation-probability nucleotide sequences to deal with suspected cross-contamination and a sequencing artifact. In a later analysis, a clonal expansion index was calculated for each public chain from normalized within-repertoire ranks of inferred template counts. Generation probabilities in a later analysis came from a VDJ recombination model fitted to out-of-frame rearrangements, and those results were checked against IGoR. In a later analysis, TCR-TCR, TCR-HLA and TCR-CMV co-occurrence was scored with hypergeometric tests, and a repertoire-size bias correction was applied to TCR pairs. To estimate false discovery rates, a later analysis permuted the HLA or CMV assignments 20 times. In a later analysis, co-occurring TCRs were grouped using DBSCAN, with TCRdist sequence similarity added in when clustering inside HLA-allele-positive subsets. Co-occurrence clustering excluded repertoires with fewer than 30,000 or more than 120,000 public chains, plus five with anomalous nucleotide sharing. Here the immuneACCESS table is served through TCRdb, limited to in-frame sequences with V and J called. Missing clones are a known gap in these copies; in checked studies unresolved V genes cover under half, and the rest lacks a known reason. V and J calls plus clone size are reproduced from that table; the DNA served to infer D and trimming. The sample table lists more than 35,000 clones, 60% to 75% of them with a count of one. The ten largest clones add up to approximately 4% of the sample.

Trimmed from V: 5 bases; trimmed from J: 6 bases; junction bases lacking a gene match: 6. CDR1 and CDR2 were assigned from the germline V gene (reference sequence) as SEHNR and FQNEAQ. The CDR3 starts with the cysteine, ends with the phenylalanine, and has 15 residues. Of the read, only the CDR3 DNA is kept; its 45 bases are in frame from base 1. In total, approximately 690 healthy bone marrow donors made up the cohort. At the time of sampling, every cohort member was nominally healthy, though immune exposures that went unrecorded were likely present. The donor tested CMV seronegative and was one of the 352 seronegative cohort members. Each donor provided a peripheral blood sample, and peripheral blood mononuclear cells were used for TCR beta sequencing. The Qiagen DNeasy Blood Extraction Kit was used to extract genomic DNA from the blood cell samples.

The specimen was PBMCs. The sequence derives from a man aged 35-49 years in good health and CMV-seronegative. The sequence is built from TRBV7-9 and TRBJ2-3; a stretch of 12 junction bases matches TRBD2. Here is the DNA: TGTGCCAGCAGCCAACTCGGGACTAGCGGGGATACGCAGTATTTT. Its coded protein is CASSQLGTSGDTQYF.